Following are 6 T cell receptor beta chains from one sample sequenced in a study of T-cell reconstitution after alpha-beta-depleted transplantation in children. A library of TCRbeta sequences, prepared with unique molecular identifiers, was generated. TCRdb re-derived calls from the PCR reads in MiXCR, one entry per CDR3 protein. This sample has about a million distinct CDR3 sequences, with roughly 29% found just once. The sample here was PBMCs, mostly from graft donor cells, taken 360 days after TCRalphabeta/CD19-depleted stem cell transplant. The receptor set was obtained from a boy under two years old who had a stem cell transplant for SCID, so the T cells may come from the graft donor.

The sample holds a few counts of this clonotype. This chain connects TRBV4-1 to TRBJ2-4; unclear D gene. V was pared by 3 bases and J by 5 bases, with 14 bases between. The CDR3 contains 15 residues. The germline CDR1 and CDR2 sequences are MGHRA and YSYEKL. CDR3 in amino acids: CASSQARGWENIQYF. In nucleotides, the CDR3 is TGCGCCAGCAGCCAGGCCCGTGGCTGGGAAAACATTCAGTACTTC.

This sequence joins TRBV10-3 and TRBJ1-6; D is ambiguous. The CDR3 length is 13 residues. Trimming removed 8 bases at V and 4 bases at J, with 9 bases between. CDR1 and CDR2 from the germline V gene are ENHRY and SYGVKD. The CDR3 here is CAIGSAYNSPLHF. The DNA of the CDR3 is TGTGCCATCGGGTCAGCATATAATTCACCCCTCCACTTT.

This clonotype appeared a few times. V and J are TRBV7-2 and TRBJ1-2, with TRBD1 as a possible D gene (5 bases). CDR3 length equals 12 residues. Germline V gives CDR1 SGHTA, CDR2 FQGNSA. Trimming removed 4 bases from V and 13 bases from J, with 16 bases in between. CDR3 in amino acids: CASSSYGGGVTF. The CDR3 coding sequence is TGTGCCAGCAGCTCATACGGCGGGGGGGTCACCTTC.

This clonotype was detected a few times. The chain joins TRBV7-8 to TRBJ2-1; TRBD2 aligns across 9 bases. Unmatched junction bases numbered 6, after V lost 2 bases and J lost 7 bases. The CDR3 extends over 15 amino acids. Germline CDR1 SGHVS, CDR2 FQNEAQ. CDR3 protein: CASSLNGLAGNEQFF. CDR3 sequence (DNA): TGTGCCAGCAGCTTAAACGGGCTAGCGGGGAATGAGCAGTTCTTC.

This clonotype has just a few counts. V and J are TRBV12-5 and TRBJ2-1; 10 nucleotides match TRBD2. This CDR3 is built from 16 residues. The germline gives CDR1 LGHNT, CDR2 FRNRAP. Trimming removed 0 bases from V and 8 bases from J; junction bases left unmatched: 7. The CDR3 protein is CASGLVPAGGLDEQFF. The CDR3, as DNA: TGTGCTAGTGGTTTGGTACCAGCGGGGGGGCTCGATGAGCAGTTCTTC.

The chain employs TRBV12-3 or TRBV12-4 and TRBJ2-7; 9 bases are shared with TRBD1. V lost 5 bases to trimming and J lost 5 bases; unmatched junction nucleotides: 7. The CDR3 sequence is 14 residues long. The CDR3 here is CASSNRGPFNEQYF. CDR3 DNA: TGTGCCAGCAGTAACAGGGGGCCATTTAACGAGCAGTACTTC.